This T cell receptor beta chain was found in a study of T-cell memory formation after mild COVID-19. Across the study: TCR clusters were mostly confined to one donor each. Study-level findings and limits: From day 15 to 85, contracting clones were balanced between CD4 and CD8, whereas later expanders leaned toward CD4+.

Comment on this clonotype: Its antigen is unidentified.

TCRdb passed the 5' RACE reads through MiXCR, listing each CDR3 protein once. In the table there are about 210,000 distinct CDR3 sequences, more than 9% of which are singletons. Germline CDR1 SEHNR, CDR2 FQNEAQ (reference sequence). Losses at the gene ends were 5 bases for V and 6 bases for J; bases not matched to a gene: 4. The CDR3 length is 13 residues. The sample comprised PBMCs or a T cell subset sorted from them (not recorded which). This receptor was obtained from a man aged 18 to 29 who had mild COVID-19 (a few samples of this study predate the infection). Cell type and time point are not known. The chain uses TRBV7-9 and TRBJ1-1; 9 bases map to TRBD1. The CDR3 here is CASSQGTGPEAFF. The CDR3 nucleotides read TGTGCCAGCAGCCAAGGGACAGGGCCTGAAGCTTTCTTT.